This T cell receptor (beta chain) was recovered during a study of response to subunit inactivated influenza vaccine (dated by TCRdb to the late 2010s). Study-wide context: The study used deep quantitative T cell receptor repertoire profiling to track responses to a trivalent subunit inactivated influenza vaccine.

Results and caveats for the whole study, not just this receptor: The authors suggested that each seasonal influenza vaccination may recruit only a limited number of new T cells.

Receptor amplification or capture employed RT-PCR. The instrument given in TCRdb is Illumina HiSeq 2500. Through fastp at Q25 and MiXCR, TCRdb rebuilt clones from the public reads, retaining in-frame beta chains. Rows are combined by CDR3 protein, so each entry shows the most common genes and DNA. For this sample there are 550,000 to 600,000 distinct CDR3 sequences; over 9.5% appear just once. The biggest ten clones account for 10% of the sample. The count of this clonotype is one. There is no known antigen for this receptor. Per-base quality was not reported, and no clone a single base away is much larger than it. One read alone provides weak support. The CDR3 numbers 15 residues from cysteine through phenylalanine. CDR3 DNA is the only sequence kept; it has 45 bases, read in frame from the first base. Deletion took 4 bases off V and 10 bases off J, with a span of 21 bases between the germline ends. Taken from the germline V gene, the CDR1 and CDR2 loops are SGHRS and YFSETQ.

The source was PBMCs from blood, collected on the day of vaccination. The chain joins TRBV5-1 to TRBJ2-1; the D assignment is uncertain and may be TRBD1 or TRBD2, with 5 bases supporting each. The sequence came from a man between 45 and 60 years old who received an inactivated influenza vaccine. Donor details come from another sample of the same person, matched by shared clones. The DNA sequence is TGCGCCAGCAGCGCCGGGGACCCGGTTATGTTAGAGCAGTTCTTC. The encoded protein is CASSAGDPVMLEQFF.